These 27 T cell receptor beta chains originate from one sample sequenced in a study of T cells in Graves' hyperthyroidism and ophthalmopathy. RNA transcripts yielded amplified TCR beta CDR3 regions. HTBI primers drove first-round RT-PCR of the TCR CDR3. TCRdb reanalysed the multiplex PCR reads using MiXCR and keeps one entry per CDR3 protein. This repertoire shows roughly 300,000 distinct CDR3 sequences, 15% to 20% found once; its top ten account for under 55%. Sequenced sample: blood. The source of these receptors is a woman aged 45 to 65 with Graves' hyperthyroidism.

In its sample, this clonotype was seen a few times. The chain combines TRBV5-8 with TRBJ2-1; maybe TRBD2 (6 bases). Trimming shortened V by 2 bases and J by 5 bases, and 11 bases separated the two germline ends. The germline CDR1 and CDR2 sequences are SGHTS and YDEGEE. The CDR3 loop spans 14 amino acids. DNA of the CDR3: TGTGCCAGCAGCTTTACACTAGCCGACAATGAGCAGTTCTTC. Translating gives CASSFTLADNEQFF.

The J gene is TRBJ2-1, the V gene TRBV9; D is undetermined. Between the trimmed V and J ends, which lost 2 bases and 2 bases, there was a span of 5 bases. Germline loops: CDR1 SGDLS, CDR2 YYNGEE. This CDR3 spans 13 amino acids. DNA for the CDR3: TGTGCCAGCAGCGTTAATGCCTACAATGAGCAGTTCTTC. Encoded protein: CASSVNAYNEQFF.

The CDR3 loop is CASRNPGQNLLAKNIQYF. The DNA of the CDR3 is TGTGCCAGCAGAAACCCTGGACAGAACTTACTAGCCAAAAACATTCAGTACTTC. The chain combines TRBV2 with TRBJ2-4; D might be TRBD1 (6 bases). V was shortened by 6 bases and J by 0 bases, with 21 bases between the two germline ends. The CDR3 is made up of 18 amino acids. Germline V CDR1 and CDR2: SNHLY, FYNNEI.

This clonotype was observed a few times. This chain connects TRBV3-1 to TRBJ1-2; possibly TRBD1 for D (5 bases). Germline V gene lookup returns CDR1 LGHDT and CDR2 YNNKEL (reference sequence). V lost 0 bases to trimming and J lost 1 base, with 15 bases between them. The CDR3 runs to 17 residues. CDR3 bases: TGTGCCAGCAGCCAAGATCAGACCAGGGCAATTAACTATGGCTACACCTTC. It is translated as CASSQDQTRAINYGYTF.

V is TRBV6-1 and J is TRBJ2-1, with unresolved D. V was pared by 1 base and J by 11 bases, with 12 bases between. This CDR3 contains 13 residues. Germline values: CDR1 MNHNS, CDR2 SASEGT. CDR3 amino acids: CASSEERWDKQFF. Here the CDR3 DNA reads TGTGCCAGCAGTGAAGAGAGGTGGGATAAGCAGTTCTTC.

There are a few counts of this clonotype. The gene calls are TRBV12-3 or TRBV12-4 and TRBJ2-7; D not resolved. V lost 8 bases to trimming and J lost 3 bases, with 8 bases between them. The CDR3 length is 11 residues. In DNA form, the CDR3 reads TGTGCCAGCGGTCCTGGCTACGAGCAGTACTTC. Amino acid sequence: CASGPGYEQYF.

At least ten counts were recorded for this clonotype. The V and J genes are TRBV6-1 and TRBJ2-3; maybe TRBD2 (6 bases). The V end was cut by 8 bases, the J end by 0 bases, with 15 bases between. The CDR3 is 15 amino acids. Germline loops: CDR1 MNHNS, CDR2 SASEGT. The CDR3 here is CASGTGEGSTDTQYF. The CDR3 bases are TGTGCCAGCGGGACTGGTGAGGGAAGCACAGATACGCAGTATTTT.

V usage is TRBV6-4 and J usage is TRBJ2-3; 8 bases are a match to TRBD2. The V gene's germline CDR1 is MRHNA and CDR2 SNTAGT. After removal of 0 bases from V and 0 bases from J, the junction contained 2 bases not matched to a gene. CDR3 length: 16 amino acids. CDR3 sequence: CASSDSTGGSTDTQYF. As DNA, the CDR3 is TGTGCCAGCAGTGACTCGACGGGGGGGAGCACAGATACGCAGTATTTT.

This clonotype was picked up many times. The V gene is TRBV7-8, the J gene TRBJ1-1, with a possible D match to TRBD1 (5 bases). The CDR3 is 16 amino acids. Germline CDR1 SGHVS, CDR2 FQNEAQ. The ends were cut back, 3 bases at V and 4 bases at J, with 18 bases in the middle. The CDR3 reads CASSFTSVAGITEAFF. Here the CDR3 DNA reads TGTGCCAGCAGCTTTACATCAGTGGCAGGGATCACTGAAGCTTTCTTT.

This clonotype was seen repeatedly, ten times or more. This rearrangement joins TRBV6-1 to TRBJ1-1, with a possible D match to TRBD1 (6 bases). CDR3 size: 13 residues. The V gene lost 6 bases and the J gene lost 6 bases, with 14 bases spanning the gap. Germline lookup yields CDR1 MNHNS and CDR2 SASEGT. The CDR3 loop is CASRYRDEAEAFF. Here the CDR3 DNA reads TGTGCCAGCAGATACAGGGATGAGGCTGAAGCTTTCTTT.

The rearrangement joins TRBV5-8 to TRBJ2-1; 8 nucleotides match TRBD2. The CDR3 consists of 17 residues. The junction had 9 bases not matched to a gene; V was cut back by 4 bases and J by 0 bases. Germline CDR1 SGHTS, CDR2 YDEGEE. The DNA of the CDR3 is TGTGCCAGCAGCCCTGACCTACTAGCGGCCTCCTACAATGAGCAGTTCTTC. It encodes CASSPDLLAASYNEQFF.

Only a few counts were recorded for this clonotype. V gene TRBV4-1 combines with J gene TRBJ1-5; weak D call: TRBD1 (5 bases). This CDR3 is built from 17 residues. The V end lost 4 bases, the J end lost 6 bases, and 22 bases lay between the germline ends. The V gene's germline CDR1 is MGHRA and CDR2 YSYEKL. Here the CDR3 reads CASSPRARRAGPQPQHF. The CDR3 coding sequence is TGCGCCAGCAGCCCTCGAGCCCGGCGCGCGGGACCTCAGCCCCAGCATTTT.

This clonotype has a count of ten or more. The V call is TRBV6-4, the J call TRBJ1-1, with D uncertain. Germline-derived CDR1 and CDR2 are MRHNA and SNTAGT. CDR3 length: 13 residues. V was cut by 0 bases and J by 3 bases, with 5 bases left in between. CDR3 DNA: TGTGCCAGCAGTGACTCTTCCCACACTGAAGCTTTCTTT. It encodes CASSDSSHTEAFF.

The chain is built from TRBV2 and TRBJ2-1; 7 bases align to TRBD2. Per the germline V gene, CDR1 is SNHLY and CDR2 is FYNNEI. This CDR3 comprises 15 residues. J was trimmed by 7 bases and V by 8 bases; bases with no gene match: 14. The CDR3 coding sequence is TGTGCCAGCCCCGTAGCACGGGAGGCCCTGAATGAGCAGTTCTTC. This codes for CASPVAREALNEQFF.

The gene calls are TRBV29-1 and TRBJ1-5, with 10 bases matching TRBD1. Germline V lookup: CDR1 SQVTM, CDR2 ANQGSEA. There are 12 residues in the CDR3. V shed 7 bases and J 7 bases; nucleotides not matched to a gene: 4. The CDR3 DNA is TGCAGCGCTTTGACAGGGGGCCAGCCCCAGCATTTT. Residues: CSALTGGQPQHF.

J is TRBJ2-3 and V is TRBV7-3; unclear D gene. V was cut by 2 bases and J by 2 bases, with 11 bases left in between. The CDR3 sequence is 15 residues long. Germline-derived CDR1 and CDR2 are SGHTA and FQGTGA. CDR3 nucleotide sequence: TGTGCCAGCAGCTTAGCAGCGCAACTCACAGATACGCAGTATTTT. Translated, it gives CASSLAAQLTDTQYF. Full variable domain (rest looked up from reference TRBV7-3 and TRBJ2-3): GAGVSQTPSNKVTEKGKYVELRCDPISGHTALYWYRQSLGQGPEFLIYFQGTGAADDSGLPNDRFFAVRPEGSVSTLKIQRTERGDSAVYLCASSLAAQLTDTQYFGPGTRLTVL.

This clonotype was counted at least ten times. The V and J genes are TRBV3-1 and TRBJ2-7, with TRBD2 as a possible D gene (6 bases). V lost 0 bases and J 3 bases, leaving 12 bases between the germline ends. The CDR3 runs 15 residues. Looked up from germline, CDR1 is LGHDT and CDR2 is YNNKEL (reference sequence). DNA of the CDR3: TGTGCCAGCAGCCAAGATTCCGGGGGAAGCTACGAGCAGTACTTC. As protein: CASSQDSGGSYEQYF.

This clonotype was found many times. V and J are TRBV7-9 and TRBJ2-3; TRBD2 aligns across 12 bases. Germline CDR1 is SEHNR and CDR2 is FQNEAQ (reference sequence). J gave up 2 bases and V 8 bases, and 20 bases lay outside the gene matches. The CDR3 has 20 amino acids. CDR3 bases: TGTGCCAGCGAGCTCAGGGGCATCGGGACTAGCGGGCGAATCACAGATACGCAGTATTTT. Protein product: CASELRGIGTSGRITDTQYF.

The gene calls are TRBV5-1 and TRBJ1-4, with a weak D call TRBD1 (6 bases). Between the trimmed V and J ends, which lost 9 bases and 0 bases, there was a span of 12 bases. Per germline, CDR1 SGHRS and CDR2 YFSETQ. This CDR3 contains 14 residues. The CDR3 is CATSQGSTNEKLFF. CDR3 coding DNA: TGCGCCACTTCACAGGGTTCAACTAATGAAAAACTGTTTTTT.

This clonotype showed up many times. This chain uses TRBV2 with TRBJ2-3, with D uncertain. There are 11 residues in the CDR3. Trimming took off 4 bases at V and 3 bases at J, with 2 bases between the two ends. CDR1 and CDR2 from the germline V gene are SNHLY and FYNNEI. The CDR3 DNA is TGTGCCAGCAGTGTAACAGATACGCAGTATTTT. It encodes CASSVTDTQYF.

J is TRBJ2-1 and V is TRBV29-1; 7 bases are a match to TRBD1. V was clipped by 2 bases and J by 5 bases; unmatched bases: 0. From germline, CDR1 is SQVTM and CDR2 ANQGSEA. The CDR3 spans 12 residues. Written as DNA, the CDR3 is TGCAGCGTTGAAACAGGGGACAATGAGCAGTTCTTC. Translated, it gives CSVETGDNEQFF.

CDR3 in DNA: TGTGCCAGCAGTTTCTCGGCTAGCGGGAGACCCACAGATACGCAGTATTTT. The encoded protein is CASSFSASGRPTDTQYF. The rearrangement joins TRBV6-9 to TRBJ2-3, with 10 bases fitting TRBD2. After removal of 4 bases from V and 2 bases from J, the junction contained 9 bases not matched to a gene. The CDR3 loop spans 17 amino acids. Germline CDR1 and CDR2: MNHGY and SVAAGI.

In this sample, this clonotype turned up many times. V gene TRBV5-1 combines with J gene TRBJ1-5; possibly TRBD1 for D (5 bases). The CDR3 runs 14 residues. The germline V gene has CDR1 SGHRS and CDR2 YFSETQ. Trimming left V 4 bases short and J 7 bases short, with 15 bases between. The CDR3 nucleotides read TGCGCCAGCAGCCCGGGGGGGGAGGGACAGCCCCAGCATTTT. Its translation: CASSPGGEGQPQHF.

V usage is TRBV15 and J usage is TRBJ2-2; 9 bases line up with TRBD2. The trim removed 4 bases at V and 4 bases at J, leaving 22 bases unmatched. The CDR3 is 21 residues long. Germline assignment: CDR1 LNHNV and CDR2 YYDKDF (reference sequence). This chain's CDR3 is CATSKLQGAGGLPPPTGELFF. CDR3 nucleotides: TGTGCCACCAGCAAACTGCAGGGAGCGGGAGGCCTACCCCCACCCACCGGGGAGCTGTTTTTT.

This clonotype has a handful of counts. The genes are TRBV12-5 and TRBJ1-2; D call uncertain. V gave up 1 base and J gave up 6 bases, with 9 bases separating them. Germline V gene lookup returns CDR1 LGHNT and CDR2 FRNRAP. CDR3 length: 13 amino acids. CDR3 coding DNA: TGTGCTAGTGGTTTGGGGGAGTACGATGGCTACACCTTC. As protein: CASGLGEYDGYTF. Looking up the rest from reference TRBV12-5 and TRBJ1-2 gives the full variable domain: DARVTQTPRHKVTEMGQEVTMRCQPILGHNTVFWYRQTMMQGLELLAYFRNRAPLDDSGMPKDRFSAEMPDATLATLKIQPSEPRDSAVYFCASGLGEYDGYTFGSGTRLTVV.

CDR3 region: CASSSDRREPGNTIYF. CDR3 nucleotides: TGTGCCAGCAGTAGCGACAGGAGGGAGCCTGGAAACACCATATATTTT. The chain recombines TRBV2 with TRBJ1-3; TRBD1 might be the D (6 bases). The CDR3 covers 16 residues. V was cut by 5 bases and J by 2 bases, with 16 bases left in between. Germline V gene data show CDR1 as SNHLY and CDR2 as FYNNEI. Full variable domain (remainder filled in from reference TRBV2 and TRBJ1-3): EPEVTQTPSHQVTQMGQEVILRCVPISNHLYFYWYRQILGQKVEFLVSFYNNEISEKSEIFDDQFSVERPDGSNFTLKIRSTKLEDSAMYFCASSSDRREPGNTIYFGEGSWLTVV.

In this sample, this clonotype turned up many times. The chain carries TRBV6-1 and TRBJ2-5; 11 bases are shared with TRBD2. The CDR3 spans 16 residues. The V gene end was trimmed by 5 bases and the J gene end by 1 base; junction bases not matched to a gene: 6. Germline loops: CDR1 MNHNS, CDR2 SASEGT. CDR3 DNA: TGTGCCAGCAGTTTTCCGGGACTAGCGGTCCAAGAGACCCAGTACTTC. As protein: CASSFPGLAVQETQYF.